Listed below are T cell receptor beta chains from one sample, sequenced in a study of cytomegalovirus exposure and HLA in healthy donors. Sequencing used immunoSEQ multiplex PCR; TCRdb keeps in-frame clones, though not all of them. The table includes under 200,000 clones, around 74% detected once. Material for sequencing was PBMCs. These receptors were obtained from a woman in her 30s in good health and CMV-seronegative. The CDR3 runs from the conserved cysteine through the conserved F or W. D genes are given only for firm matches. The listing skips clone size in some rows; elsewhere it reads once, few, many or a size class.

D,V,J,length,size,CDR3,DNA
-,TRBV18,TRBJ2-7,15,-,CASSPSSGMDYEQYF,TGTGCCAGCTCACCAAGTTCAGGGATGGATTACGAGCAGTACTTC
TRBD2,TRBV5-1,TRBJ2-3,16,few,CASSFLAGGRTDTQYF,TGCGCCAGCAGCTTCCTAGCGGGCGGACGCACAGATACGCAGTATTTT
TRBD1,TRBV6-1,TRBJ1-2,15,once,CASRATTGGGYGYTF,TGTGCCAGCAGAGCCACAACAGGGGGTGGGTATGGCTACACCTTC
-,TRBV5-4,TRBJ2-1,15,-,CASSLVGGGYNEQFF,TGTGCCAGCAGCTTGGTAGGGGGGGGGTACAATGAGCAGTTCTTC
-,TRBV28,TRBJ2-1,13,-,CASSPPGHAKQFF,TGTGCCAGCAGTCCTCCGGGACACGCAAAACAGTTCTTC
-,TRBV10-3,TRBJ2-1,15,-,CAISEKDSSYNEQFF,TGTGCCATCAGTGAGAAAGATAGCTCCTACAATGAGCAGTTCTTC
TRBD1,TRBV28,TRBJ1-2,15,-,CASSLRTGGPYGYTF,TGTGCCAGCAGTTTAAGGACAGGGGGCCCCTATGGCTACACCTTC
TRBD1,TRBV30,TRBJ1-6,13,-,CAWARTGNSPLHF,TGTGCCTGGGCAAGGACAGGAAATTCACCCCTCCACTTT
-,TRBV27,TRBJ1-6,14,-,CASSVLGGNSPLHF,TGTGCCAGCAGTGTCCTGGGAGGTAATTCACCCCTCCACTTT
TRBD2,TRBV9,TRBJ2-3,15,-,CASSGTSGSADTQYF,TGTGCCAGCAGCGGGACTAGCGGGTCCGCAGATACGCAGTATTTT
TRBD1,TRBV29-1,TRBJ2-2,13,once,CSGRDRNTGELFF,TGCAGCGGCCGGGACAGGAACACCGGGGAGCTGTTTTTT
-,TRBV6-5,TRBJ1-1,13,-,CASTQPGGREAFF,TGTGCCAGCACTCAACCCGGGGGGCGCGAGGCTTTCTTT
-,TRBV5-1,TRBJ2-7,15,once,CASFPTPQQSYEQYF,TGCGCCAGCTTTCCAACACCCCAACAATCCTACGAGCAGTACTTC
TRBD1,TRBV6-5,TRBJ1-4,15,-,CASSYSGQVNEKLFF,TGTGCCAGCAGTTACTCGGGACAGGTGAATGAAAAACTGTTTTTT
-,TRBV18,TRBJ2-2,15,-,CASSPGQTNTGELFF,TGTGCCAGCTCACCCGGACAGACGAACACCGGGGAGCTGTTTTTT
-,TRBV7-9,TRBJ2-1,12,-,CASSLRTVEQFF,TGTGCCAGCAGCTTAAGGACAGTCGAGCAGTTCTTC
-,TRBV27,TRBJ1-5,14,-,CASSFRWGGQPQHF,TGTGCCAGCAGTTTTAGGTGGGGAGGGCAGCCCCAGCATTTT
-,TRBV2,TRBJ1-2,12,-,CASSDLNYGYTF,TGTGCCAGCAGTGACCTGAACTATGGCTACACCTTC
TRBD1,TRBV7-9,TRBJ1-2,12,-,CASSPRDSGYTF,TGTGCCAGCAGCCCCCGGGACAGTGGCTACACCTTC
-,TRBV19,TRBJ1-5,14,-,CASSTQGANQPQHF,TGTGCCAGTAGTACACAGGGAGCGAATCAGCCCCAGCATTTT
TRBD1,TRBV4-1,TRBJ1-2,17,-,CASSQMTGGGENYGYTF,TGCGCCAGCAGCCAAATGACAGGGGGCGGAGAGAACTATGGCTACACCTTC
-,TRBV29-1,TRBJ1-4,12,once,CSVVQEGEKLFF,TGCAGCGTTGTACAGGAGGGGGAAAAACTGTTTTTT
-,TRBV28,TRBJ1-3,12,-,CATEEGENTIYF,TGTGCCACCGAGGAGGGAGAAAACACCATATATTTT
TRBD1,TRBV15,TRBJ1-2,14,-,CATSAAGTGDGYTF,TGTGCCACCAGCGCCGCCGGGACAGGGGATGGCTACACCTTC
TRBD2,TRBV19,TRBJ2-4,20,once,CASSPETSGGSKPAKNIQYF,TGTGCCAGTAGTCCCGAGACTAGCGGGGGCTCAAAGCCAGCCAAAAACATTCAGTACTTC
TRBD1,TRBV4-1,TRBJ2-7,15,-,CASSQGTGTRYEQYF,TGCGCCAGCAGCCAAGGGACAGGGACCCGTTACGAGCAGTACTTC
-,TRBV6-6,TRBJ1-2,11,-,CASSYYGGYTF,TGTGCCAGCAGTTACTATGGCGGCTACACCTTC
TRBD1,TRBV11-3,TRBJ1-6,18,-,CAPYPGQGPNSYNSPLHF,TGTGCCCCTTATCCGGGACAGGGCCCGAACTCCTATAATTCACCCCTCCACTTT
-,TRBV28,TRBJ2-7,13,-,CASSTGSRYEQYF,TGTGCCAGCAGCACCGGTTCTCGCTACGAGCAGTACTTC
-,TRBV19,TRBJ1-2,13,-,CASSTRNYYGYTF,TGTGCCAGTAGTACCCGAAACTACTATGGCTACACCTTC
-,TRBV27,TRBJ1-1,15,-,CASRRDPRLDTEAFF,TGTGCCAGCAGGCGGGACCCGAGGCTGGACACTGAAGCTTTCTTT
TRBD1,TRBV5-4,TRBJ2-1,15,-,CASSPTGDSYNEQFF,TGTGCCAGCAGCCCGACAGGGGACTCCTACAATGAGCAGTTCTTC
-,TRBV5-5,TRBJ2-7,12,-,CASSSGSYEQYF,TGTGCCAGCAGCTCGGGGTCCTACGAGCAGTACTTC
-,TRBV7-9,TRBJ1-1,11,-,CASRRVSEAFF,TGTGCCAGCAGGAGAGTCTCTGAAGCTTTCTTT
TRBD2,TRBV5-1,TRBJ2-5,16,-,CASSPTSGGRQETQYF,TGCGCCAGCAGCCCCACTAGCGGGGGGCGGCAAGAGACCCAGTACTTC
-,TRBV30,TRBJ2-1,13,-,CAWSLASGNEQFF,TGTGCCTGGAGTCTTGCTTCGGGCAATGAGCAGTTCTTC
-,TRBV13,TRBJ2-1,15,-,CASSLVSYSYNEQFF,TGTGCCAGCAGCTTAGTGTCTTACTCCTACAATGAGCAGTTCTTC
-,TRBV11-2,TRBJ2-1,15,-,CASSFTVSSYNEQFF,TGTGCCAGCAGCTTTACCGTTAGCTCCTACAATGAGCAGTTCTTC
TRBD1,TRBV18,TRBJ1-1,15,-,CASSPIRTGGTEAFF,TGTGCCAGCTCACCTATACGGACAGGGGGAACTGAAGCTTTCTTT
TRBD2,TRBV28,TRBJ2-7,15,few,CASSPRLAGGLEQYF,TGTGCCAGCAGTCCTAGACTAGCGGGGGGGCTCGAGCAGTACTTC
TRBD1,TRBV5-6,TRBJ1-2,13,-,CASRDRGNYGYTF,TGTGCCAGCAGGGACAGGGGCAACTATGGCTACACCTTC
TRBD2,TRBV7-2,TRBJ2-7,15,-,CASSLSRGGSYEQYF,TGTGCCAGCAGCTTAAGTAGGGGAGGGTCCTACGAGCAGTACTTC
-,TRBV5-1,TRBJ1-2,13,-,CASNLSGGDGYTF,TGCGCCAGCAACCTCTCGGGGGGCGACGGCTACACCTTC
-,TRBV29-1,TRBJ1-1,13,few,CSAPSVGGTEAFF,TGCAGCGCTCCGAGCGTCGGGGGCACTGAAGCTTTCTTT
TRBD1,TRBV7-9,TRBJ1-4,15,-,CASSTTGAPGEKLFF,TGTGCCAGCAGCACCACAGGGGCCCCGGGGGAAAAACTGTTTTTT
-,TRBV19,TRBJ1-6,15,-,CASSPSEARVSPLHF,TGTGCCAGTAGTCCATCAGAGGCCCGGGTTTCACCCCTCCACTTT
-,TRBV5-4,TRBJ2-5,13,few,CASSLDRQETQYF,TGTGCCAGCAGCTTGGACAGACAAGAGACCCAGTACTTC
TRBD2,TRBV6-4,TRBJ2-3,15,-,CASSATSAATDTQYF,TGTGCCAGCAGCGCGACTAGCGCCGCCACAGATACGCAGTATTTT
-,TRBV5-1,TRBJ2-5,15,few,CATSTGFLYQETQYF,TGCGCCACCTCGACTGGCTTCCTGTACCAAGAGACCCAGTACTTC
TRBD2,TRBV9,TRBJ2-7,15,few,CASSPRLAANYEQYF,TGTGCCAGCAGCCCTCGACTAGCGGCTAACTACGAGCAGTACTTC
-,TRBV7-3,TRBJ1-6,13,-,CASSLAGNSPLHF,TGTGCCAGCAGCTTGGCAGGGAACTCACCCCTCCACTTT
-,TRBV5-1,TRBJ2-5,14,-,CASSLSGAGETQYF,TGCGCCAGCAGCTTGAGTGGGGCAGGAGAGACCCAGTACTTC
-,TRBV28,TRBJ1-4,12,-,CASRQTAGELFF,TGTGCCAGCAGACAAACCGCGGGGGAACTGTTTTTT
-,TRBV15,TRBJ2-7,15,-,CATRQGGTLGYEQYF,TGTGCCACCAGACAGGGGGGGACGCTGGGGTACGAGCAGTACTTC
TRBD1,TRBV5-1,TRBJ2-3,15,-,CASSSTGVSTDTQYF,TGCGCCAGCAGCTCAACAGGGGTCAGCACAGATACGCAGTATTTT
-,TRBV5-6,TRBJ2-7,16,-,CASSLRGARQSYEQYF,TGTGCCAGCAGCTTACGGGGGGCACGCCAGTCCTACGAGCAGTACTTC
TRBD2,TRBV10-3,TRBJ2-2,18,-,CAISESLGGGTNTGELFF,TGTGCCATCAGTGAGTCTCTCGGCGGGGGGACGAACACCGGGGAGCTGTTTTTT
TRBD1,TRBV6-6,TRBJ2-5,15,-,CASRAPGQGQETQYF,TGTGCCAGCAGAGCACCGGGACAGGGCCAAGAGACCCAGTACTTC
-,TRBV7-6,TRBJ1-2,14,-,CASSLRDGLEGYTF,TGTGCCAGCAGCTTGCGGGACGGTCTAGAAGGCTACACCTTC